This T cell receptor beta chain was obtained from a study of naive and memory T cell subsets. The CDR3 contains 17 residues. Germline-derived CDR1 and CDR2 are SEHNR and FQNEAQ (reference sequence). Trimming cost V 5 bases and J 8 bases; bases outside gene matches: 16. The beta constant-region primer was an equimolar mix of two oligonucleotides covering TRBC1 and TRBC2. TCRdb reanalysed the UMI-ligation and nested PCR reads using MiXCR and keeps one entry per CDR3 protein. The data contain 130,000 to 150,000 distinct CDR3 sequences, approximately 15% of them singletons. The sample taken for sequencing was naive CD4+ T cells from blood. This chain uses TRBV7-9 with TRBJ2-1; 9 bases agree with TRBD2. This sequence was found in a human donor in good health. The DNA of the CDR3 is TGTGCCAGCAGCGCTGGACTAGCGTGGATGGGTCGGTATGAGCAGTTCTTC. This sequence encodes CASSAGLAWMGRYEQFF.